These 3 T cell receptor beta chains originate from one sample sequenced in a study of low-dose radiotherapy and immunotherapy resistance in tumors. The time point here: before trial treatment. TRAV- and TRBV-specific primers, spanning alpha and beta chains, primed first-strand cDNA. For amplifying TCRs, the PCR ran for around 20 cycles with Phusion, which was used together with a constant-region primer and the adapter on the V primers. TCRdb redid the calling of the reads with MiXCR, one entry per CDR3 protein. The sample yields 70,000 to 90,000 distinct CDR3 sequences, roughly a sixth seen once. The source material was PBMCs, sampled before treatment. These receptors all come from a male donor with prostate cancer.

This clonotype came up many times. This chain's CDR3 is CSATQGVGLRIEQFF. CDR3 DNA: TGCAGTGCTACCCAAGGGGTAGGTCTCCGGATTGAGCAGTTCTTC. J is TRBJ2-1 and V is TRBV20-1; possibly TRBD1 for D (5 bases). CDR3 length: 15 amino acids. Germline V CDR1 and CDR2: DFQATT, SNEGSKA (reference sequence). V shed 4 bases and J shed 9 bases, with 22 bases lying between them.

In this sample, this clonotype turned up many times. The CDR3 DNA sequence: TGTGCCAGTACTACGAGGCGGGACAGGGGCGGCAATGAGCAGTTCTTC. Translation: CASTTRRDRGGNEQFF. The chain employs TRBV19 and TRBJ2-1; 10 positions agree with TRBD1. CDR3 size: 16 residues. Germline V gene lookup returns CDR1 LNHDA and CDR2 SQIVND (reference sequence). V trimming: 7 bases; J trimming: 6 bases; junction bases outside the gene matches: 12.

This clonotype has ten or more counts. V is TRBV20-1 and J is TRBJ2-5; D possibly uses TRBD1 or TRBD2 (5 bases each). Per the germline V gene, CDR1 is DFQATT and CDR2 is SNEGSKA (reference sequence). The CDR3 has 14 amino acids. The V end was cut by 8 bases, the J end by 5 bases, with 21 bases between. DNA of the CDR3: TGCAGTCCCAGGGTGGGGTCAGCGGCGGAGACCCAGTACTTC. It codes for CSPRVGSAAETQYF.